These T cell receptor beta chains were read from a single sample in a study of T cells in Graves' hyperthyroidism and ophthalmopathy. TCRdb analysed the multiplex PCR reads with MiXCR anew, one entry per CDR3 protein. The data contain about 400,000 distinct CDR3 sequences, about a sixth of them singletons. Specimen: blood. These receptors all stem from a woman aged 18-29 years with Graves' hyperthyroidism. Both conserved end residues are part of each CDR3. Each record gives: D gene, clone size, V gene, J gene, CDR3 DNA, CDR3 protein. D genes are given only for firm matches. Size is stated for part of the rows, as once, few or many counts, or as a class when the clone is expanded.

d_gene: NA
abundance: many
v_gene: TRBV5-8
j_gene: TRBJ1-2
CDR3nt: TGTGCCAGCAGCTTTAAATGGGTCGATCGCTATGGCTACACCTTC
CDR3aa: CASSFKWVDRYGYTF

d_gene: NA
abundance: many
v_gene: TRBV20-1
j_gene: TRBJ1-4
CDR3nt: TGCAGTGCTAGAGATTATCAGGCAGTTGCAACTAATGAAAAACTGTTTTTT
CDR3aa: CSARDYQAVATNEKLFF

d_gene: TRBD2
abundance: many
v_gene: TRBV12-3/TRBV12-4
j_gene: TRBJ2-1
CDR3nt: TGTGCCAGCTGCCCGGGACTAGCGGGCAATGAGCAGTTCTTC
CDR3aa: CASCPGLAGNEQFF

d_gene: NA
abundance: NA
v_gene: TRBV4-1
j_gene: TRBJ2-7
CDR3nt: TGCGCCAGCAGCCCCACCCCAAGCGGTCCACTTGGGCAGTACTTC
CDR3aa: CASSPTPSGPLGQYF

d_gene: NA
abundance: few
v_gene: TRBV4-2
j_gene: TRBJ2-3
CDR3nt: TGTGCCAGCAGCCAAGATCGAACAGATACGCAGTATTTT
CDR3aa: CASSQDRTDTQYF

d_gene: NA
abundance: many
v_gene: TRBV2
j_gene: TRBJ2-7
CDR3nt: TGTGCCAGCAGTCTCGGGTTGGGGGACGAGCAGTACTTC
CDR3aa: CASSLGLGDEQYF

d_gene: TRBD1
abundance: many
v_gene: TRBV20-1
j_gene: TRBJ1-2
CDR3nt: TGCAGTGCCCGCCGGGACAGGGGGAAGGAGGGCTACACCTTC
CDR3aa: CSARRDRGKEGYTF

d_gene: NA
abundance: many
v_gene: TRBV13
j_gene: TRBJ1-2
CDR3nt: TGTGCCAGCAGCTCCCCCGGAGCTAACTATGGCTACACCTTC
CDR3aa: CASSSPGANYGYTF

d_gene: TRBD2
abundance: many
v_gene: TRBV5-1
j_gene: TRBJ2-4
CDR3nt: TGCGCCAGCAGTTCCACCGGGACTAGCGGGGGGAAAAACATTCAGTACTTC
CDR3aa: CASSSTGTSGGKNIQYF

d_gene: TRBD1
abundance: many
v_gene: TRBV10-3
j_gene: TRBJ1-2
CDR3nt: TGTGCCATCACCGACGGACAGGGGGCTAACTATGGCTACACCTTC
CDR3aa: CAITDGQGANYGYTF

d_gene: NA
abundance: many
v_gene: TRBV28
j_gene: TRBJ1-2
CDR3nt: TGTGCCAGCAGCCCTGGTTATGGCTACACCTTC
CDR3aa: CASSPGYGYTF

d_gene: NA
abundance: many
v_gene: TRBV7-9
j_gene: TRBJ2-1
CDR3nt: TGTGCCAGCAGCTTAGCGCTGGGGACCTACAATGAGCAGTTCTTC
CDR3aa: CASSLALGTYNEQFF

d_gene: NA
abundance: many
v_gene: TRBV6-6
j_gene: TRBJ1-5
CDR3nt: TGTGCCAGCAGTTACGAACAGGGAAACCAGCCCCAGCATTTT
CDR3aa: CASSYEQGNQPQHF

d_gene: NA
abundance: many
v_gene: TRBV5-8
j_gene: TRBJ1-5
CDR3nt: TGTGCCAGCAGCTGGCGGCGTAGCAATCAGCCCCAGCATTTT
CDR3aa: CASSWRRSNQPQHF

d_gene: NA
abundance: many
v_gene: TRBV13
j_gene: TRBJ2-7
CDR3nt: TGTGCCAGCAGCTTAGAGGGCAGGGACTCCTACGAGCAGTACTTC
CDR3aa: CASSLEGRDSYEQYF

d_gene: TRBD1
abundance: many
v_gene: TRBV7-2
j_gene: TRBJ2-5
CDR3nt: TGTGCCAGCAGCCTGACAGGGTCTAGTGAGACCCAGTACTTC
CDR3aa: CASSLTGSSETQYF

d_gene: TRBD2
abundance: many
v_gene: TRBV11-3
j_gene: TRBJ2-1
CDR3nt: TGTGCCAGCAGCCCCCTACATGGGACTAGCGGGAGAAGAAGCTACAATGAGCAGTTCTTC
CDR3aa: CASSPLHGTSGRRSYNEQFF

d_gene: TRBD1
abundance: many
v_gene: TRBV6-1
j_gene: TRBJ1-6
CDR3nt: TGTGCCAGCAGTTACGATGGGACAGGCAATTCACCCCTCCACTTT
CDR3aa: CASSYDGTGNSPLHF

d_gene: NA
abundance: NA
v_gene: TRBV28
j_gene: TRBJ2-3
CDR3nt: TGTGCCAGCAGTTTATTCACTAGGGTGTCAGATACGCAGTATTTT
CDR3aa: CASSLFTRVSDTQYF

d_gene: NA
abundance: NA
v_gene: TRBV27
j_gene: TRBJ2-7
CDR3nt: TGTGCCAGTAACTCCCGGGACAACCCCTACGAGCAGTACTTC
CDR3aa: CASNSRDNPYEQYF

d_gene: NA
abundance: many
v_gene: TRBV27
j_gene: TRBJ2-1
CDR3nt: TGTGCCAGCAGGAGTCCCGGGAGACTAGTTGAGCAGTTCTTC
CDR3aa: CASRSPGRLVEQFF

d_gene: NA
abundance: many
v_gene: TRBV5-1
j_gene: TRBJ1-4
CDR3nt: TGCGCCAGCAGCTTGGATATGTTGGGGAGAACTAATGAAAAACTGTTTTTT
CDR3aa: CASSLDMLGRTNEKLFF

d_gene: NA
abundance: many
v_gene: TRBV12-3/TRBV12-4
j_gene: TRBJ2-5
CDR3nt: TGTGCCAGCAGTTTAGTAGAGGGAGCATCCCCAAAAGAGACCCAGTACTTC
CDR3aa: CASSLVEGASPKETQYF

d_gene: TRBD1
abundance: many
v_gene: TRBV20-1
j_gene: TRBJ2-5
CDR3nt: TGCAGTGCTTGGTACCGGGACAGAGGCCAAGAGACCCAGTACTTC
CDR3aa: CSAWYRDRGQETQYF

d_gene: NA
abundance: NA
v_gene: TRBV20-1
j_gene: TRBJ1-3
CDR3nt: TGCGGGACCCCCGGGCCTTCTGGAAACACCATATATTTT
CDR3aa: CGTPGPSGNTIYF

d_gene: TRBD1
abundance: many
v_gene: TRBV6-1
j_gene: TRBJ1-1
CDR3nt: TGTGCCAGCAGGGAGGGACAGGCAAACACTGAAGCTTTCTTT
CDR3aa: CASREGQANTEAFF

d_gene: TRBD1
abundance: many
v_gene: TRBV20-1
j_gene: TRBJ1-5
CDR3nt: TGCAGTGCTAGCCAGGGGGGGGATCAGCCCCAGCATTTT
CDR3aa: CSASQGGDQPQHF

d_gene: NA
abundance: NA
v_gene: TRBV19
j_gene: TRBJ1-1
CDR3nt: TGTGCCAGTAGTAGGCAGGGGTTGAACACTGAAGCTTTCTTT
CDR3aa: CASSRQGLNTEAFF

d_gene: NA
abundance: few
v_gene: TRBV11-2
j_gene: TRBJ1-6
CDR3nt: TGTGCCAGCAGCTTAGGCCCCAGCCAGGGTTCACCCCTCCACTTT
CDR3aa: CASSLGPSQGSPLHF

d_gene: NA
abundance: many
v_gene: TRBV6-6
j_gene: TRBJ2-1
CDR3nt: TGTGCCAGCAGTTACTCGGACGTGAGCTCCTACAATGAGCAGTTCTTC
CDR3aa: CASSYSDVSSYNEQFF

d_gene: NA
abundance: many
v_gene: TRBV3-1
j_gene: TRBJ1-6
CDR3nt: TGTGCCAGCAGCCAAAGTTCAGAAAATAATTCACCCCTCCACTTT
CDR3aa: CASSQSSENNSPLHF

d_gene: NA
abundance: NA
v_gene: TRBV14
j_gene: TRBJ2-1
CDR3nt: TGTGCCAGCAGCCAAGATGGGACAAGGGGTCCGCAGGTGCATGAGCAGTTCTTC
CDR3aa: CASSQDGTRGPQVHEQFF

d_gene: NA
abundance: many
v_gene: TRBV20-1
j_gene: TRBJ2-3
CDR3nt: TGCAGTGCTAGGGGGGTAGCGACAGATACGCAGTATTTT
CDR3aa: CSARGVATDTQYF

d_gene: NA
abundance: NA
v_gene: TRBV6-1
j_gene: TRBJ1-2
CDR3nt: TGTGCCAGCAGTTCCTACGACAATGGCTACATCTTC
CDR3aa: CASSSYDNGYIF

d_gene: TRBD1
abundance: NA
v_gene: TRBV20-1
j_gene: TRBJ1-6
CDR3nt: TGCAGTGCTAGAGGGACAGGGGGCGTAAATAAAACCTATTCACCCCTCCACTTT
CDR3aa: CSARGTGGVNKTYSPLHF

d_gene: NA
abundance: many
v_gene: TRBV13
j_gene: TRBJ2-1
CDR3nt: TGTGCCAGCAGCTTACCCGCCTCCTACAATGAGCAGTTCTTC
CDR3aa: CASSLPASYNEQFF

d_gene: NA
abundance: many
v_gene: TRBV20-1
j_gene: TRBJ2-3
CDR3nt: TGCAGTGCTAGAGAGGGACGGAGCACAGATACGCAGTATTTT
CDR3aa: CSAREGRSTDTQYF

d_gene: TRBD2
abundance: many
v_gene: TRBV7-3
j_gene: TRBJ2-1
CDR3nt: TGTGCCAGCAGCTTAGCGGGGGGCAGCGGGGGGTTCTACAATGAGCAGTTCTTC
CDR3aa: CASSLAGGSGGFYNEQFF

d_gene: TRBD1
abundance: NA
v_gene: TRBV7-8
j_gene: TRBJ1-6
CDR3nt: TGTGCCAGCAGCATGACAGGGATTAGTTCACCCCTCCACTTT
CDR3aa: CASSMTGISSPLHF

d_gene: NA
abundance: many
v_gene: TRBV19
j_gene: TRBJ1-1
CDR3nt: TGTGCCAGTAGTATTGGTGACAGAGTAATGGCTGAAGCTTTCTTT
CDR3aa: CASSIGDRVMAEAFF

d_gene: NA
abundance: many
v_gene: TRBV6-1
j_gene: TRBJ1-2
CDR3nt: TGTGCCAGCAGTGAAGTCGGGTTGTCCGGAACCTACTATGGCTACACCTTC
CDR3aa: CASSEVGLSGTYYGYTF

d_gene: TRBD1
abundance: many
v_gene: TRBV2
j_gene: TRBJ1-1
CDR3nt: TGTGCCACGTCAGGAACAGGGGGGGAAGCTGAAGCTTTCTTT
CDR3aa: CATSGTGGEAEAFF

d_gene: TRBD1
abundance: many
v_gene: TRBV5-6
j_gene: TRBJ2-5
CDR3nt: TGTGCCAGCAGCCCTGGGACAGGGGGCATGCAGACCCAGTACTTC
CDR3aa: CASSPGTGGMQTQYF

d_gene: TRBD2
abundance: many
v_gene: TRBV2
j_gene: TRBJ2-7
CDR3nt: TGTGCCAGCACCCTGACTAGCGGCGAGCAGTACTTC
CDR3aa: CASTLTSGEQYF

d_gene: NA
abundance: many
v_gene: TRBV5-5
j_gene: TRBJ1-5
CDR3nt: TGTGCCAGCAATTTCCCCCTTACGCAGAATCAGCCCCAGCATTTT
CDR3aa: CASNFPLTQNQPQHF

d_gene: NA
abundance: few
v_gene: TRBV24-1
j_gene: TRBJ1-2
CDR3nt: TGTGCCACCAGTTCCCGACAGGACGGCGGCTACACCTTC
CDR3aa: CATSSRQDGGYTF

d_gene: NA
abundance: NA
v_gene: TRBV5-1
j_gene: TRBJ1-1
CDR3nt: TGCGCCAGCAGCTACACAGATAACACTGAAGCTTTCTTT
CDR3aa: CASSYTDNTEAFF

d_gene: TRBD1
abundance: few
v_gene: TRBV19
j_gene: TRBJ2-7
CDR3nt: TGTGCCAGTAGTTTCCGGGACAGGTGGGAGCAGTACTTC
CDR3aa: CASSFRDRWEQYF

d_gene: TRBD2
abundance: NA
v_gene: TRBV5-4
j_gene: TRBJ2-7
CDR3nt: TGTGCCAGCAGCTTGCCAGCGGGGGGTTCCTACGAGCAGTACTTC
CDR3aa: CASSLPAGGSYEQYF

d_gene: TRBD1
abundance: many
v_gene: TRBV30
j_gene: TRBJ1-1
CDR3nt: TGTGCCTGGAGTGACCGCGAAGACAGGGGGCGCGACACTGAAGCTTTCTTT
CDR3aa: CAWSDREDRGRDTEAFF

d_gene: NA
abundance: many
v_gene: TRBV12-3/TRBV12-4
j_gene: TRBJ2-2
CDR3nt: TGTGCCAGCAGTTTTGCTGGGCTTTCCGGGGAGCTGTTTTTT
CDR3aa: CASSFAGLSGELFF

d_gene: NA
abundance: many
v_gene: TRBV6-1
j_gene: TRBJ2-4
CDR3nt: TGTGCCAGCAGTGAAGCCCTAGGGGGGGCAAACATTCAGTACTTC
CDR3aa: CASSEALGGANIQYF

d_gene: TRBD1
abundance: once
v_gene: TRBV4-2
j_gene: TRBJ2-6
CDR3nt: TGTGCCAGCAGCCGGCGTGGACAGGGGGCAGATGGGGCCAACGTCCTGACTTTC
CDR3aa: CASSRRGQGADGANVLTF